The clone carrying this TCR beta chain is a singleton in its sample. The antigen is not known. These data come from a study of OX40 agonist ivuxolimab in advanced cancers. General study points: The CD4+ and CD8+ T cells in the blood had expanded clonally by week 6 at 0.1 to 3.0 mg/kg.

Libraries were prepared by immunoSEQ multiplex PCR; TCRdb keeps only in-frame clonotypes and omits some of them. This repertoire shows 43,000 or so clones, about 88% found once; its top ten account for about 13%. Excluded were patients having autoimmune disease history or systemic immunosuppression. This specimen was CD4+ or CD8+ T cells sorted from blood, taken in a trial of the OX40 agonist ivuxolimab. The source is an adult with an advanced solid tumor such as melanoma, head and neck, liver or kidney cancer.

This CDR3 is CASSSSGSPYNEQFF. The DNA of the CDR3 is TGCGCCAGCAGCTCTAGCGGGAGCCCCTACAATGAGCAGTTCTTC. The chain combines TRBV5-1 with TRBJ2-1; 10 positions match TRBD2. The junction had 2 bases not matched to a gene; V was cut back by 3 bases and J by 2 bases. CDR1 and CDR2 (germline): SGHRS, YFSETQ. The CDR3 extends over 15 amino acids.